A selection of T cell receptor beta chains follows, all from one sample in a study of OX40 agonist ivuxolimab in advanced cancers. TCRdb's table, derived via immunoSEQ multiplex PCR, lists solely in-frame clones and lacks some. The table lists about 86,000 clones, roughly nine tenths of them singletons, with roughly 1.1% in the top ten. Sequences were derived from CD4+ or CD8+ T cells sorted from blood, sampled in a trial of the OX40 agonist ivuxolimab. The receptors were gathered from an adult with an advanced solid tumor such as melanoma, head and neck, liver or kidney cancer. Each CDR3 is given with its conserved first and last residue. Fields, in order: clone size, V gene, J gene, D gene, CDR3 DNA, CDR3 protein. D genes are given only for firm matches. Clone size is stated in some rows and not others, as once, few, many or a class when expanded.

>.|TRBV5-1|TRBJ2-2|.
TGCGCCAGCAGCTTGCCAGCGAACACCGGGGAGCTGTTTTTT
CASSLPANTGELFF
>.|TRBV7-8|TRBJ1-5|.
TGTGCCAGCAGCCCAGGGATCGGGGAGAGTCAGCCCCAGCATTTT
CASSPGIGESQPQHF
>.|TRBV18|TRBJ1-4|TRBD1
TGTGCCAGCTCACCTACCGGGACAGGAGATTTTGAAAAACTGTTTTTT
CASSPTGTGDFEKLFF
>.|TRBV11-2|TRBJ2-2|TRBD2
TGTGCCAGCAGCCTACTAGCGGGAGGTAGTACCGGGGAGCTGTTTTTT
CASSLLAGGSTGELFF
>.|TRBV6-1|TRBJ1-4|.
TGTGCCAGCAGCTTAATTGATGAAAAACTGTTTTTT
CASSLIDEKLFF
>.|TRBV4-2|TRBJ1-4|.
TGTGCCAGCAGCCAAGGGCAGGGAAGTGAAAAACTGTTTTTT
CASSQGQGSEKLFF
>few|TRBV5-1|TRBJ1-4|.
TGCGCCAGCAGGCCCCATCCTATTTGGGAAAAACTGTTTTTT
CASRPHPIWEKLFF
>.|TRBV7-9|TRBJ2-1|TRBD2
TGTGCCAGCTCCCCGGCGGGAGGCTCCTACAATGAGCAGTTCTTC
CASSPAGGSYNEQFF
>.|TRBV5-6|TRBJ2-3|TRBD1
TGTGCCAGCAGCGAGGGGACAGCGAGCACAGATACGCAGTATTTT
CASSEGTASTDTQYF
>once|TRBV19|TRBJ2-1|.
TGTGCCAGTAGTATCCAGGGGGGGGCTATTGAGCAGTTCTTC
CASSIQGGAIEQFF
>.|TRBV7-9|TRBJ1-3|.
TGTGCCAGCAGTTCCGGAGGAGGAAACACCATATATTTT
CASSSGGGNTIYF
>.|TRBV4-1|TRBJ2-7|.
TGCGCCAGCAGCCCACCTGGCATCCGCTACGAGCAGTACTTC
CASSPPGIRYEQYF
>.|TRBV4-3|TRBJ1-3|.
TGCGCCAGCAGCAGGGTTCTGGACGGAAACACCATATATTTT
CASSRVLDGNTIYF